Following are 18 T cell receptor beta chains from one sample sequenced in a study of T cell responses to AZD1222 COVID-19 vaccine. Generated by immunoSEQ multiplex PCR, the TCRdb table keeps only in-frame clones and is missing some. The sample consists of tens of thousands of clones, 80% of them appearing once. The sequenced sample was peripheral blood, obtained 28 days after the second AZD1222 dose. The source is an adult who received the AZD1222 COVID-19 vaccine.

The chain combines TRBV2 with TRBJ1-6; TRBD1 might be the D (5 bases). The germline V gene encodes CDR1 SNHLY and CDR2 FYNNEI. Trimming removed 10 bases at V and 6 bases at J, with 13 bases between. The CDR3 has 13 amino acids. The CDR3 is CAIKGEGNSPLHF. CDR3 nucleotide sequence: TGTGCCATCAAAGGGGAAGGTAATTCACCCCTCCACTTT.

The CDR3 spells CASSPGLAQETQYF. As DNA, the CDR3 is TGTGCCAGCAGCCCCGGACTAGCCCAAGAGACCCAGTACTTC. V and J are TRBV9 and TRBJ2-5, with TRBD2 matching over 8 bases. The V segment lost 4 bases and the J segment 1 base; nucleotides outside the gene matches: 3. In germline, CDR1 is SGDLS, CDR2 YYNGEE. The length of the CDR3 is 14 residues.

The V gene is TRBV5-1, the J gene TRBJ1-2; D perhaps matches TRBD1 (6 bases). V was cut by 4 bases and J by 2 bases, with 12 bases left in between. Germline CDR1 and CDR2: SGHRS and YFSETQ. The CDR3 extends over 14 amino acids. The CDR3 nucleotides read TGCGCCAGCAGCCCCAGGACAGACAACTATGGCTACACCTTC. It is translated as CASSPRTDNYGYTF.

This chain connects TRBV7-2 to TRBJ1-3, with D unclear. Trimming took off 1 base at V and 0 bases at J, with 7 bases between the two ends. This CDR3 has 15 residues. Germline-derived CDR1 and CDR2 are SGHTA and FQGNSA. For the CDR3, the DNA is TGTGCCAGCAGCTTAGAGACTCACTCTGGAAACACCATATATTTT. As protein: CASSLETHSGNTIYF.

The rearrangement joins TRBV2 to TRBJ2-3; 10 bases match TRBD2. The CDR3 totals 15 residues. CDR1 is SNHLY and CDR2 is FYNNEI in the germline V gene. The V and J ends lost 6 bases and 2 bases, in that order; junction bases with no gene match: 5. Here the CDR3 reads CASRGTSAFTDTQYF. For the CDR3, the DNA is TGTGCCAGCAGGGGGACTAGCGCCTTCACAGATACGCAGTATTTT.

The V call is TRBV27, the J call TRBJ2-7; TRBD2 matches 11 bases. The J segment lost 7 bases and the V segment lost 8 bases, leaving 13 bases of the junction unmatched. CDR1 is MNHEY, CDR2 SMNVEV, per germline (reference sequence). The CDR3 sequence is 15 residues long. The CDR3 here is CASGGGLAVLGEQYF. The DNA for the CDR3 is TGTGCCAGCGGGGGGGGACTAGCGGTTCTAGGTGAGCAGTACTTC.

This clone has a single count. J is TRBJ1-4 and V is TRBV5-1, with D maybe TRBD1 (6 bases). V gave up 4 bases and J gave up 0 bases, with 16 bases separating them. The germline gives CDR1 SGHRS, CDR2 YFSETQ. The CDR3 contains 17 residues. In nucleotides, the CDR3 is TGCGCCAGCAGCCCATTCTCGGGGGCCGCAACTAATGAAAAACTGTTTTTT. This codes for CASSPFSGAATNEKLFF.

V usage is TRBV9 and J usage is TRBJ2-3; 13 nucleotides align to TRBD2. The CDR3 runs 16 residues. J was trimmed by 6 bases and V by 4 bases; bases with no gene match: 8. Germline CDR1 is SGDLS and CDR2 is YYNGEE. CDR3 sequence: CASSFGLAGEYDTQYF. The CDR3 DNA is TGTGCCAGCAGCTTCGGACTAGCGGGAGAATACGATACGCAGTATTTT. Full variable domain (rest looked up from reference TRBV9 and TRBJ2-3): DSGVTQTPKHLITATGQRVTLRCSPRSGDLSVYWYQQSLDQGLQFLIQYYNGEERAKGNILERFSAQQFPDLHSELNLSSLELGDSALYFCASSFGLAGEYDTQYFGPGTRLTVL.

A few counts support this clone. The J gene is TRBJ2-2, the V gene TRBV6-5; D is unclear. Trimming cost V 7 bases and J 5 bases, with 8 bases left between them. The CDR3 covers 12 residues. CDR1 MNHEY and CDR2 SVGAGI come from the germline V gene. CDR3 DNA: TGTGCCAGCACCAAAGCAACCGGGGAGCTGTTTTTT. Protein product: CASTKATGELFF.

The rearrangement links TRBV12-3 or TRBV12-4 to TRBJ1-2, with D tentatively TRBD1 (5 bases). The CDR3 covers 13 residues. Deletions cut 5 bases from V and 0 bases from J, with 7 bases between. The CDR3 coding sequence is TGTGCCAGCAGTCCGACAGCTAACTATGGCTACACCTTC. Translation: CASSPTANYGYTF.

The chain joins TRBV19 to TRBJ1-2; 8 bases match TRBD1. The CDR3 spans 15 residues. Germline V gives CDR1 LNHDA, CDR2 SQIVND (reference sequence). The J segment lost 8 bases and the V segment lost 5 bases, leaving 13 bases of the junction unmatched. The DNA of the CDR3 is TGTGCCAGTAGTCACCTGGACAGGGTGGTTTACGGCTACACCTTC. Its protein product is CASSHLDRVVYGYTF.

Here the CDR3 reads CASSAGGVSTEAFF. CDR3 sequence (DNA): TGTGCCAGCAGTGCGGGGGGGGTGAGCACTGAAGCTTTCTTT. V is TRBV28 and J is TRBJ1-1, with D maybe TRBD1 (5 bases). Per the germline V gene, CDR1 is MDHEN and CDR2 is SYDVKM. The CDR3 consists of 14 residues. V was cut by 5 bases and J by 4 bases, with 14 bases left in between.

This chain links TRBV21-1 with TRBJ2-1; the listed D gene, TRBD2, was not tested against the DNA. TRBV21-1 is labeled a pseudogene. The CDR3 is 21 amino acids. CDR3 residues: CASSKRPWSTSGHGTYNEQFF. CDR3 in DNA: TGTGCCAGCAGCAAACGACCTTGGAGCACTAGCGGGCACGGGACCTACAATGAGCAGTTCTTC.

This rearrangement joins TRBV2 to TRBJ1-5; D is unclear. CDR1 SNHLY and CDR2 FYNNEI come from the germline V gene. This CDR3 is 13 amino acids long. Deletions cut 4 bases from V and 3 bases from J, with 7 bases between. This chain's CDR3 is CASSGELNQPQHF. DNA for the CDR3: TGTGCCAGCAGTGGGGAGCTCAATCAGCCCCAGCATTTT.

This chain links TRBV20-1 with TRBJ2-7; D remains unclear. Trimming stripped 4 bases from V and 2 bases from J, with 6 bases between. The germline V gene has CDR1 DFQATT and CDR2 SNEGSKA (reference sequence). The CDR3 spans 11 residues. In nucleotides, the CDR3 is TGCAGTGCTAACCGAGCCTACGAGCAGTACTTC. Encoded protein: CSANRAYEQYF.

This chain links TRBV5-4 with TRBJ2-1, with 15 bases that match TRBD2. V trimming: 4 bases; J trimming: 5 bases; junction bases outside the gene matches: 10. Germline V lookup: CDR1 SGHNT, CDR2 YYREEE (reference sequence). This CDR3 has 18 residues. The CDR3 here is CASSPGTSGRPRDNEQFF. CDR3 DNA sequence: TGTGCCAGCAGCCCCGGGACTAGCGGGAGGCCCCGGGACAATGAGCAGTTCTTC.

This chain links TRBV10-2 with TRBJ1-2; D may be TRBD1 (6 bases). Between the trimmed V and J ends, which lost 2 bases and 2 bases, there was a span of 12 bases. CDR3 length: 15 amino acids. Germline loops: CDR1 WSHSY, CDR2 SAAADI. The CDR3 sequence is CASSEHRDINYGYTF. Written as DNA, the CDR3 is TGCGCCAGCAGTGAGCACCGGGACATAAACTATGGCTACACCTTC.

The CDR3 here is CASSSGLAANTGELFF. In nucleotides, the CDR3 is TGTGCCAGCAGCTCAGGACTAGCGGCTAACACCGGGGAGCTGTTTTTT. This chain links TRBV5-4 with TRBJ2-2, with 10 bases fitting TRBD2. With V trimmed by 3 bases and J by 2 bases, 4 bases remained unmatched. Germline V lookup: CDR1 SGHNT, CDR2 YYREEE (reference sequence). This CDR3 contains 16 residues.